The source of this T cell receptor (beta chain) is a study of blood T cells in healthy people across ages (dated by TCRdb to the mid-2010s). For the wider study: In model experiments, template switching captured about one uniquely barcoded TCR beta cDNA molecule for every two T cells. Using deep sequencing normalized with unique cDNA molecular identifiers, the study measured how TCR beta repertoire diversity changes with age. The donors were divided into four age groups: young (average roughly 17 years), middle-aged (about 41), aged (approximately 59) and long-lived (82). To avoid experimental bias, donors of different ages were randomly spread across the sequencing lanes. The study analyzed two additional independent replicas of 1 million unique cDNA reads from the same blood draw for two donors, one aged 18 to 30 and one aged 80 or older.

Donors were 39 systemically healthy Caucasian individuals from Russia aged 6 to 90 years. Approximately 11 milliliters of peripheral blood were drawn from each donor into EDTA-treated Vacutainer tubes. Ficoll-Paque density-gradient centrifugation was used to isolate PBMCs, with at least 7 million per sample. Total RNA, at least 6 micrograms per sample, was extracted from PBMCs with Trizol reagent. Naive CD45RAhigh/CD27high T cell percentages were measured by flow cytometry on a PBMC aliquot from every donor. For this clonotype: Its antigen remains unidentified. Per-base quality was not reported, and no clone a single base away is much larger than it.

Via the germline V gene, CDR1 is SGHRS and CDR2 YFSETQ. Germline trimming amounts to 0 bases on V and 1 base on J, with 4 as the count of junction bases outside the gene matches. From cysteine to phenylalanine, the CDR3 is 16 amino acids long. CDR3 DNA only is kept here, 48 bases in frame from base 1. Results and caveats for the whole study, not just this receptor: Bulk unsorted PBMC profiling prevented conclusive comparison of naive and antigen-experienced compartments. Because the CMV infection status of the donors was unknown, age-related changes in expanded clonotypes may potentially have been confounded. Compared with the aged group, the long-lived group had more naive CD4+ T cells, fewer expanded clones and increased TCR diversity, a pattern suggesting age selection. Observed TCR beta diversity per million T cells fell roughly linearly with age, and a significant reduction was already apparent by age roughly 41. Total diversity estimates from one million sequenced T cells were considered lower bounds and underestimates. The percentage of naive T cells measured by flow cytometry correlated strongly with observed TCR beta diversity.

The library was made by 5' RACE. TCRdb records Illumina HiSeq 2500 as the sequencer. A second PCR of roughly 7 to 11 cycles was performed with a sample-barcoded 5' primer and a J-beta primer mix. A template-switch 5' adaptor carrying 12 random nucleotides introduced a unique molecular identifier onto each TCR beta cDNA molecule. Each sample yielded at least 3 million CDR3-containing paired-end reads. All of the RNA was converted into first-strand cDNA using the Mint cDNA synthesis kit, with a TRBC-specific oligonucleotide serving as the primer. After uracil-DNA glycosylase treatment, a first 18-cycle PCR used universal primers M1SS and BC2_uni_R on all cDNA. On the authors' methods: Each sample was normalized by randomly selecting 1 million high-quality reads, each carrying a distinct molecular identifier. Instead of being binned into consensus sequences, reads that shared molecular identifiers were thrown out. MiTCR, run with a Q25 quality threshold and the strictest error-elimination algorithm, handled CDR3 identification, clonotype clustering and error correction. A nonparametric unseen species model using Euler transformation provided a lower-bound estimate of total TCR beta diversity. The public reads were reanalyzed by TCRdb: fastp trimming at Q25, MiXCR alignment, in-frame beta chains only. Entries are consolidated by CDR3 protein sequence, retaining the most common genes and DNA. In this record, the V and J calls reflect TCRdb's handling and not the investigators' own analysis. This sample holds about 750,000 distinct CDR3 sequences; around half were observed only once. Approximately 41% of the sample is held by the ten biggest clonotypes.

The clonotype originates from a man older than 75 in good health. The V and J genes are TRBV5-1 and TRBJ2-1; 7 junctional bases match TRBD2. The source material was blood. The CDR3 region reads CASSLVGGTSYNEQFF. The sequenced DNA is TGCGCCAGCAGCTTGGTCGGGGGGACTTCCTACAATGAGCAGTTCTTC.